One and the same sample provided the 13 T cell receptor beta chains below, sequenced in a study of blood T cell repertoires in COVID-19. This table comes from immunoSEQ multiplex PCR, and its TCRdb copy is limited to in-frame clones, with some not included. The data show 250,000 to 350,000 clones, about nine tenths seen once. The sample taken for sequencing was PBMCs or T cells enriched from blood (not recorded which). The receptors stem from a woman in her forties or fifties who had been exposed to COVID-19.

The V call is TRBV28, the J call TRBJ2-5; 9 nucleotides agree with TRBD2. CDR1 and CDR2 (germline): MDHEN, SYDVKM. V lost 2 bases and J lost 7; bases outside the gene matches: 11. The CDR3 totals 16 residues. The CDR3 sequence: CASSLMGAGGTRTQYF. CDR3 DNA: TGTGCCAGCAGTTTAATGGGAGCGGGGGGCACAAGGACCCAGTACTTC.

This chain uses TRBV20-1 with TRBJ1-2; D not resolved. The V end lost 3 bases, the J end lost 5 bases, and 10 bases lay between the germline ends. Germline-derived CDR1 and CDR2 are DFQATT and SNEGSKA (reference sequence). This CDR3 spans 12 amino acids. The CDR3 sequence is CSASPDSYGYTF. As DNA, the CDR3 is TGCAGTGCTAGTCCAGACTCGTATGGCTACACCTTC.

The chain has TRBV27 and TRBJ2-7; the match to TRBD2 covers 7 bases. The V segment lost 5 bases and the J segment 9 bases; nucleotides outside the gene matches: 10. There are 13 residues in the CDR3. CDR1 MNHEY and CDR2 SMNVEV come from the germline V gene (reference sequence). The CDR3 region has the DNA TGTGCCAGCAGTCCAGGACTAGAAGGCGCGCAGTACTTC. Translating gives CASSPGLEGAQYF.

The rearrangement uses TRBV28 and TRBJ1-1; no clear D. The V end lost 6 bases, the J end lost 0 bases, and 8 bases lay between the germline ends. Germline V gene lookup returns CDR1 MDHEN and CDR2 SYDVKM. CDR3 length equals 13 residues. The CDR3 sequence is CASRPNMNTEAFF. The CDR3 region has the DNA TGTGCCAGCAGACCAAACATGAACACTGAAGCTTTCTTT.

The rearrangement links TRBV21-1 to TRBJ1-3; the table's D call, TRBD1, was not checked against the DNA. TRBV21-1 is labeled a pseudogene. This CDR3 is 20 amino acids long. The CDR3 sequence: CASSKRGTGTGDGEGNTIYF. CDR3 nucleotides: TGTGCCAGCAGCAAACGGGGGACCGGGACAGGGGACGGAGAAGGAAACACCATATATTTT.

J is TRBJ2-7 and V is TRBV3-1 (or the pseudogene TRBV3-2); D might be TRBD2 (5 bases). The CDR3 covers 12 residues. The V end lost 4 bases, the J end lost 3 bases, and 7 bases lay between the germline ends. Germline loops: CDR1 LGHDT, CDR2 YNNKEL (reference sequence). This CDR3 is CASSPGSYEQYF. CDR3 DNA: TGTGCCAGCAGCCCGGGAAGCTACGAGCAGTACTTC.

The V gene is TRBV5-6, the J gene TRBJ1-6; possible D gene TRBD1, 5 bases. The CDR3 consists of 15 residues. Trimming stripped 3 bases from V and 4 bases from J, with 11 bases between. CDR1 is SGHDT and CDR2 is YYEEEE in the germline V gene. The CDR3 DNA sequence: TGTGCCAGCAGCTCAGGGTTGGGTTATAATTCACCCCTCCACTTT. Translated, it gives CASSSGLGYNSPLHF.

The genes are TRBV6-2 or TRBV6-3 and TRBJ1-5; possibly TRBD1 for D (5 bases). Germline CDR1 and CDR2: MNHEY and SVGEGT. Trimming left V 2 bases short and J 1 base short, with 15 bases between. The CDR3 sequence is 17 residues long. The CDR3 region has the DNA TGTGCCAGCAGTTACGCGTCGGGGGGAACAAGCAATCAGCCCCAGCATTTT. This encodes CASSYASGGTSNQPQHF.

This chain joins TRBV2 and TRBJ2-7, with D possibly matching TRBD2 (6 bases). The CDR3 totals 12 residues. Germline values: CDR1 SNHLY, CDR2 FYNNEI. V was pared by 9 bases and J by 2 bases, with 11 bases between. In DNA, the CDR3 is TGTGCCAGTCGGGCTAGCGCCTACGAGCAGTACTTC. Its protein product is CASRASAYEQYF. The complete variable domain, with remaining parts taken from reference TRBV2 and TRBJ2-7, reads EPEVTQTPSHQVTQMGQEVILRCVPISNHLYFYWYRQILGQKVEFLVSFYNNEISEKSEIFDDQFSVERPDGSNFTLKIRSTKLEDSAMYFCASRASAYEQYFGPGTRLTVT.

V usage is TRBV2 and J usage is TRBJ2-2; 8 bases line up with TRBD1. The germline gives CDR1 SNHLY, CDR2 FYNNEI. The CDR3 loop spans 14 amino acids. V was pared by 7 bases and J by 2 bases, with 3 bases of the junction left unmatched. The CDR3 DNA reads TGTGCCAGCACTGGACAGGGCAACACCGGGGAGCTGTTTTTT. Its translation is CASTGQGNTGELFF.

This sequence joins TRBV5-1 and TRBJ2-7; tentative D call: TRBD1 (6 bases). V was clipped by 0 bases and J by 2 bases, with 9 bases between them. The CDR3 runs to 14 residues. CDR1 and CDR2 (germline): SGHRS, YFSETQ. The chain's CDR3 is CASSLDRETYEQYF. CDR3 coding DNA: TGCGCCAGCAGCTTGGACAGGGAGACCTACGAGCAGTACTTC.

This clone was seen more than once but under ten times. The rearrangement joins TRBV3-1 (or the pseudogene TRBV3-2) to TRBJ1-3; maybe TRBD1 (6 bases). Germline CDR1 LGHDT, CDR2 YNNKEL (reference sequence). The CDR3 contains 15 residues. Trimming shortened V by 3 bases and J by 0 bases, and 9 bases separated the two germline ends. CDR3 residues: CASSQGASSGNTIYF. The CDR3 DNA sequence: TGTGCCAGCAGCCAGGGGGCGAGCTCTGGAAACACCATATATTTT.

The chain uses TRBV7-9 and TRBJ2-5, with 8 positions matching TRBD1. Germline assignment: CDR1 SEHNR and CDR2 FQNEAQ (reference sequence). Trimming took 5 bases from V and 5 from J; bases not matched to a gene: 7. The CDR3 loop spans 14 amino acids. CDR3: CASSGRGHGETQYF. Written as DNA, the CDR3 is TGTGCCAGCAGCGGCAGGGGGCACGGGGAGACCCAGTACTTC.